This TCR beta chain came from a study of T cell repertoires in cytomegalovirus infection. Turning to the study itself: Researchers turned to recently identified HLA-C-restricted CMV epitopes as well as well-studied HLA-B-restricted ones. Indications came from public TCR beta signatures; they pointed to CMV infection and to a matching HLA type. Regarding the study as a whole: Carriage of CMV together with the relevant HLA was identifiable through cumulative public TCR beta family frequency. Dominating the ex vivo response were TCR beta clonotypes that were CMV-specific and HLA-C-restricted.

The germline CDR1 and CDR2 sequences are SGHVS and FNYEAQ. V was clipped by 5 bases and J by 7 bases, with 12 bases between them. CDR3 length equals 12 residues. TCRdb itself ran the reads through MiXCR, one entry per CDR3 protein. The table has 450,000 to 600,000 distinct CDR3 sequences, under 55% seen once; the top ten hold around 45%. A word on this clonotype: Its antigen is currently unknown.

This chain connects TRBV7-6 to TRBJ2-7; maybe TRBD1 (6 bases). The starting material was cultured PBMCs, obtained from culture after CMV antigen stimulation. The source of this sequence is a human donor in good health (CMV status not recorded). Some clones in this sample may be carry-over from other donors' samples. The CDR3 DNA sequence: TGTGCCAGCAGCCAGGGGTGGAGGGAGCAGTACTTC. Protein: CASSQGWREQYF.